Listed here are 11 T cell receptor beta chains from one sample, sequenced in a study of T-cell reconstitution after alpha-beta-depleted transplantation in children. Unique molecular identifiers were used to barcode this TCRbeta library. MiXCR was run by TCRdb on the PCR reads, yielding one entry per CDR3 protein. This sample has hundreds of thousands of distinct CDR3 sequences, with roughly 16% found just once. Specimen: PBMCs, mostly from graft donor cells, collected 360 days after TCRalphabeta/CD19-depleted stem cell transplant. The receptors here all came from a male patient aged 2 to 10 who had a stem cell transplant for acute lymphoblastic leukemia, so the T cells may come from the graft donor.

This clonotype was observed at least ten times. One end of the junction varies from germline; a read error may be responsible. V is TRBV7-7 and J is TRBJ2-3; perhaps TRBD1 as D (5 bases). CDR1 SSHAT and CDR2 FNYEAQ come from the germline V gene (reference sequence). The CDR3 covers 16 residues. The DNA for the CDR3 is TGTGCTAGCAGCTTAGTCCGGGCTAGGGGTACAGATACGCAGTATTTT. Its protein is CASSLVRARGTDTQYF.

This chain connects TRBV19 to TRBJ1-1; D not certain. CDR1 LNHDA and CDR2 SQIVND come from the germline V gene (reference sequence). Between the trimmed V and J ends, which lost 2 bases and 1 base, there was a span of 8 bases. The CDR3 has 14 residues. CDR3 sequence reads: CASSILGQNTEAFF. The CDR3 bases are TGTGCCAGTAGTATACTCGGCCAGAACACTGAAGCTTTCTTT.

The rearrangement uses TRBV11-1 and TRBJ2-3; 9 nucleotides align to TRBD1. Losses at the gene ends were 4 bases for V and 1 base for J; bases not matched to a gene: 12. CDR1 is SGHAT, CDR2 FQDESV, per germline (reference sequence). The CDR3 is 18 amino acids. The CDR3 sequence: CASSSSTGTGRGTDTQYF. The CDR3 bases are TGTGCCAGCAGCTCCTCAACCGGGACAGGGAGAGGCACAGATACGCAGTATTTT. Full variable domain (missing parts from reference TRBV11-1 and TRBJ2-3): EAEVAQSPRYKITEKSQAVAFWCDPISGHATLYWYRQILGQGPELLVQFQDESVVDDSQLPKDRFSAERLKGVDSTLKIQPAELGDSAMYLCASSSSTGTGRGTDTQYFGPGTRLTVL.

J is TRBJ2-2 and V is TRBV9; D might be TRBD1 or TRBD2, each matching 5 bases. The ends were cut back, 0 bases at V and 3 bases at J, with 9 bases in the middle. CDR3 size: 15 residues. Germline CDR1 SGDLS, CDR2 YYNGEE. The CDR3 region has the DNA TGTGCCAGCAGCGTAGCCGGGGCTTACACCGGGGAGCTGTTTTTT. It is translated as CASSVAGAYTGELFF.

This clonotype was seen a handful of times. The rearrangement links TRBV28 to TRBJ2-7; 9 nucleotides agree with TRBD1. The length of the CDR3 is 18 residues. Trimming cost V 5 bases and J 7 bases; bases outside gene matches: 21. Per the germline V gene, CDR1 is MDHEN and CDR2 is SYDVKM. The chain's CDR3 is CASSQPLARTGVAREQYF. In DNA form, the CDR3 reads TGTGCCAGCAGTCAACCCCTAGCTCGGACAGGGGTGGCTAGGGAGCAGTACTTC.

This clonotype was counted between two and nine times. The chain has TRBV12-3 or TRBV12-4 and TRBJ2-1; D is perhaps TRBD1 (6 bases). Deletions cut 3 bases from V and 4 bases from J, with 13 bases between. The CDR3 covers 15 residues. The CDR3 DNA reads as TGTGCCAGCAGTTTGGATTCAGGGGCGTACAATGAGCAGTTCTTC. Translation: CASSLDSGAYNEQFF.

The chain has TRBV6-1 and TRBJ1-2, with TRBD1 matching 7 bases. Germline values: CDR1 MNHNS, CDR2 SASEGT. V shed 6 bases, J shed 8 bases, and the junction held 9 bases outside the gene matches. The CDR3 is 13 amino acids. In DNA, the CDR3 is TGTGCCAGCAGGCAGGGGGGACGGGAAGGCTACACCTTC. Protein sequence: CASRQGGREGYTF.

This clonotype was observed a few times. Germline and junction disagree at one end, which may indicate a read error. The chain couples TRBV5-1 to TRBJ2-7; no reliable D call. Germline lookup yields CDR1 SGHRS and CDR2 YFSETQ. This CDR3 has 13 residues. The CDR3 bases are TGCGCCAGCAGCTACAGCAGCTCCTACGAGCAGTATTTC. Translating it yields CASSYSSSYEQYF.

This clonotype was picked up a small number of times. V and J are TRBV4-1 and TRBJ2-3, with TRBD2 identical over 8 bases. The CDR3 covers 21 residues. Trimming took 0 bases from V and 1 from J; bases not matched to a gene: 18. Germline CDR1 is MGHRA and CDR2 is YSYEKL. CDR3 DNA: TGCGCCAGCAGCCAAGACTTTCCTTTTAGCGGGAAGCCGTATGGCACAGATACGCAGTATTTT. Its translation: CASSQDFPFSGKPYGTDTQYF.

The chain recombines TRBV20-1 with TRBJ1-2, with TRBD1 identical over 10 bases. V lost 6 bases, J lost 8 bases, and 15 bases stayed unmatched. CDR1 and CDR2 from the germline V gene are DFQATT and SNEGSKA (reference sequence). The length of the CDR3 is 15 residues. The CDR3 reads CSAHQPTGGIRGYTF. DNA for the CDR3: TGCAGTGCACATCAACCGACAGGGGGCATCCGCGGCTACACCTTC.

This chain links TRBV9 with TRBJ2-3; tentatively, D is TRBD1 (7 bases). Trimming pared 0 bases from V and 7 bases from J, leaving 18 bases between. In germline, CDR1 is SGDLS, CDR2 YYNGEE. The CDR3 has 16 residues. As DNA, the CDR3 is TGTGCCAGCAGCGTAGAACCCAGCCGGAGGGGGCATACGCAGTATTTT. Encoded protein: CASSVEPSRRGHTQYF.